This T cell receptor beta chain was captured in a study of shared clonotypes between healthy human individuals. Genomic DNA of every subset was divided equally among multiple immunoSEQ plates. Measured with immunoSEQ multiplex PCR; TCRdb has only the in-frame clones, and not every one. The repertoire includes about half a million clones, 70% to 85% of them detected once, and 12% sits in the top ten. Findings and caveats of the study: With few donors, the genetic and exposure-history diversity represented was limited.

Regarding this clone: Antigen: not known.

The sample taken for sequencing was PBMCs. This sequence originates from a woman between 40 and 50 years old in good health. Some clones in this sample may be carry-over from other donors' samples.

This CDR3 reads CASSMRGERPGQPQHF. The CDR3, as DNA: TGTGCCAGTAGTATGCGGGGGGAGAGGCCTGGTCAGCCCCAGCATTTT. The chain carries TRBV19 and TRBJ1-5; TRBD1 is a possible D gene (5 bases). The CDR3 is made up of 16 amino acids. V gave up 3 bases and J gave up 6 bases, with 18 bases separating them. The germline CDR1 and CDR2 sequences are LNHDA and SQIVND (reference sequence). The full variable domain, rest sourced from reference TRBV19 and TRBJ1-5, is DGGITQSPKYLFRKEGQNVTLSCEQNLNHDAMYWYRQDPGQGLRLIYYSQIVNDFQKGDIAEGYSVSREKKESFPLTVTSAQKNPTAFYLCASSMRGERPGQPQHFGDGTRLSIL.